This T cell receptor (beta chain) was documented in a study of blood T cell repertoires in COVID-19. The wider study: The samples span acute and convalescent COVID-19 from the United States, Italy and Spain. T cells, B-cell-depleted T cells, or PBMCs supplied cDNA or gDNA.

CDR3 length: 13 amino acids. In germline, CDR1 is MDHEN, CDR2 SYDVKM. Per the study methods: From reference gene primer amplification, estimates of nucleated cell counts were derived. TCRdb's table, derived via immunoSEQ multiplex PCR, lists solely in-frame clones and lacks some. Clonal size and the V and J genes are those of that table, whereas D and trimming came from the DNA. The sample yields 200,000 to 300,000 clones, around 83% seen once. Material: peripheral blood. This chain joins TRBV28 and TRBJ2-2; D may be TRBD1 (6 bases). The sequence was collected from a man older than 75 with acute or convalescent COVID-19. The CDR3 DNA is TGTGCGACCCGCAGATCAGGGGCCGGGGAGCTGTTTTTT. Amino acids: CATRRSGAGELFF. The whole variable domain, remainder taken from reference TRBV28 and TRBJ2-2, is DVKVTQSSRYLVKRTGEKVFLECVQDMDHENMFWYRQDPGLGLRLIYFSYDVKMKEKGDIPEGYSVSREKKERFSLILESASTNQTSMYLCATRRSGAGELFFGEGSRLTVL.